This TCR beta chain was retrieved from a study of tumour-infiltrating T cells in Burkitt lymphoma (dated by TCRdb to the early 2020s). Describing the broader study: When TCR repertoire data were correlated with clinical outcome, productive clonality turned out to predict both overall and progression-free survival, independent of established prognosticators, age at diagnosis among them.

Germline trimming amounts to 5 bases on V and 4 bases on J, with 3 as the count of junction bases outside the gene matches. The germline V gene (reference sequence) provides CDR1 LNHNV and CDR2 YYDKDF. The CDR3 covers 13 residues, taking in both the cysteine and the phenylalanine. CDR3 DNA is the only sequence kept; it has 39 bases, read in frame from the first base. A note on this clone: Its antigen is still unknown. It has no much larger one-base neighbor in the sample; base qualities were not kept.

The library was prepared using the immunoSEQ multiplex PCR assay. TCRdb holds this immuneACCESS table with in-frame rearrangements only. Some clones are missing; in checked studies, unresolved V genes explain under half, and the rest has no known cause. The sample records 12,000 to 15,000 clones, 75% of which are singletons. The ten largest clones add up to 7.2% of the sample. The sequence derives from a human donor with diffuse large B-cell lymphoma. Rearrangement joined TRBV15 to TRBJ2-5; TRBD2 matches 8 bases in the middle. The sample consisted of tumor tissue. The DNA sequence is TGTGCCACCAGCGGTCTAGCGGGAGAGACCCAGTACTTC. This sequence encodes CATSGLAGETQYF. Beyond the CDR3, the reference TRBV15 and TRBJ2-5 genes provide the residues; the full variable domain reads: DAMVIQNPRYQVTQFGKPVTLSCSQTLNHNVMYWYQQKSSQAPKLLFHYYDKDFNNEADTPDNFQSRRPNTSFCFLDIRSPGLGDTAMYLCATSGLAGETQYFGPGTRLLVL.